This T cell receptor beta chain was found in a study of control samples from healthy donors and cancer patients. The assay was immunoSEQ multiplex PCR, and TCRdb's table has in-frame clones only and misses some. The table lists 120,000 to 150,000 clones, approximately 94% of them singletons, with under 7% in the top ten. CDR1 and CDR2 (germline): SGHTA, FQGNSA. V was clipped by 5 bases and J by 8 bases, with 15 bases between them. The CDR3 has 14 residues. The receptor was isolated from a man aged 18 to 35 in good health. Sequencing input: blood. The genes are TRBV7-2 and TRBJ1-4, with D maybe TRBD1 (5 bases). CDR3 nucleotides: TGTGCCAGCAGCCCATGGGGGGAATCAGAAAAACTGTTTTTT. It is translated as CASSPWGESEKLFF.